A selection of T cell receptor beta chains follows, all from one sample in a study of a mutant IDH1 vaccine in newly diagnosed glioma. TCRdb keeps only in-frame clones here, not all; method: immunoSEQ multiplex PCR. The table has about 85,000 clones, roughly 89% seen once. These TCRs are of unknown antigen specificity. The material sequenced was PBMCs, taken from a glioma patient whose treatment included an IDH1 peptide vaccine. The receptors here all came from a woman aged 50 to 60 with glioma. CDR3s include the opening cysteine and the closing phenylalanine or tryptophan. A D gene is named only where the DNA matches it firmly. Clone size is not always given. Where it is, it says once, few, many or a class for expanded clones.

clone_size j_call v_call d_call cdr3_nt cdr3_aa
- TRBJ2-5 TRBV6-5 - TGTGCCAGCAGTTACTCGGCTATGGTCGGGTCCCAGTACTTC CASSYSAMVGSQYF
few TRBJ2-5 TRBV4-2 - TGTGCCAGCAGCGCCCTACTAGCAGAGGCGGAGACCCAGTACTTC CASSALLAEAETQYF
- TRBJ1-5 TRBV19 - TGTGCCAGTAGGGGGGGACGGCAGGGCAATCAGCCCCAGCATTTT CASRGGRQGNQPQHF
- TRBJ1-2 TRBV6-4 - TGTGCCAGCAGTGAAAGGGCCCAGAACTATGGCTACACCTTC CASSERAQNYGYTF
- TRBJ1-4 TRBV5-4 TRBD1 TGTGCCAGCAGCCGGACAGGGGGCAATGAAAAACTGTTTTTT CASSRTGGNEKLFF
- TRBJ1-2 TRBV29-1 TRBD1 TGCAGCGTCAGACAGGGGGCTAGTAGGAACTATGGCTACACCTTC CSVRQGASRNYGYTF
- TRBJ1-2 TRBV2 - TGTGCCAGCGCGACCGACGTGTCAGATGGCTACACCTTC CASATDVSDGYTF
- TRBJ2-7 TRBV25-1 TRBD2 TGTGCCAGCACCTCTTCCGGACTAGCGGGAGTAGGTGAGCAGTACTTC CASTSSGLAGVGEQYF
- TRBJ2-7 TRBV28 - TGTGCCAGCAGTTTATTTGGGAGCTCCTACGAGCAGTACTTC CASSLFGSSYEQYF
- TRBJ2-7 TRBV12-5 TRBD1 TGTGCTAGTGCGGGACAGGGGATCCCCAGCGGGATATTATCGTACGAGCAGTACTTC CASAGQGIPSGILSYEQYF
- TRBJ1-1 TRBV4-1 TRBD1 TGCGCCAGCAGCCAGGGACGGACAGGGGGTAAGACTTTCTTT CASSQGRTGGKTFF
- TRBJ1-1 TRBV7-9 TRBD1 TGTGCCAGCAGCTTAGGGGACAGGAAGGTCGCTGAAGCTTTCTTT CASSLGDRKVAEAFF
- TRBJ2-7 TRBV7-9 TRBD1 TGTGCCAGCAGCCCCGCCGGACAGGGGGCTTCCGAGCAGTACTTC CASSPAGQGASEQYF
- TRBJ2-3 TRBV6-5 TRBD1 TGTGCCAGCACGGACAGGGGGACAGATACGCAGTATTTT CASTDRGTDTQYF
- TRBJ1-2 TRBV6-1 TRBD1 TGTGCCAGCAGTAAAGGGACAGCAGCTAACTATGGCTACACCTTC CASSKGTAANYGYTF
- TRBJ1-4 TRBV18 TRBD1 TGTGCCAGCTCCCAGGGACAGGGGCATGAAAAACTGTTTTTT CASSQGQGHEKLFF
few TRBJ2-4 TRBV6-5 - TGTGCCAGCAGTTACCGGCAAGGGGCCATTCAGTACTTC CASSYRQGAIQYF
- TRBJ2-7 TRBV19 - TGTGCCAGTAGTACCTTTGGGCACTACGAGCAGTACTTC CASSTFGHYEQYF
- TRBJ2-5 TRBV10-3 - TGTGCCATCAGTGACAGGGAAAAGACCCAGTACTTC CAISDREKTQYF
- TRBJ1-1 TRBV6-6 - TGTGCCAGCAGTTCGGACCTCCCGGCCATCGCTGAAGCTTTCTTT CASSSDLPAIAEAFF
- TRBJ2-2 TRBV2 - TGTGCCAGCAGTTCCCGCGGGGGCTGGAGCGCGAACACCGGGGAGCTGTTTTTT CASSSRGGWSANTGELFF
- TRBJ1-5 TRBV21-1 - TGTGCCAGCAGCAAAGCCGGACAGAATAGCAATCAGCCCCAGCATTTT CASSKAGQNSNQPQHF
- TRBJ2-7 TRBV15 - TGTGCCACCAGCAGAGATCGGTACAGGTACTACGAGCAGTACTTC CATSRDRYRYYEQYF
- TRBJ2-5 TRBV5-1 - TGCGCCAGCAGTCTGGGGGCCGAAGAGACCCAGTACTTC CASSLGAEETQYF
- TRBJ2-7 TRBV7-9 TRBD1 TGTGCCAGCAGCTTAAAACCCGGGACAGGGGTCGAGCAGTACTTC CASSLKPGTGVEQYF
- TRBJ2-3 TRBV11-2 - TGTGCCAGCAGCTTAGTGCTGGGGAGCACAGATACGCAGTATTTT CASSLVLGSTDTQYF
- TRBJ1-1 TRBV5-1 - TGCGCCAGCAGCTTCGGGGGGGCTAACACTGAAGCTTTCTTT CASSFGGANTEAFF
- TRBJ2-7 TRBV4-2 TRBD2 TGTGCCAGCAGCAAACGCAGACTAGCCACTACCTACGAGCAGTACTTC CASSKRRLATTYEQYF
- TRBJ1-2 TRBV4-1 - TGCGCCAGCAGCGTGCGGACAGACAACTATGGCTACACCTTC CASSVRTDNYGYTF
- TRBJ1-6 TRBV25-1 - TGTGCCAGCAGTGAAACCGGGAGAGGAGATTCACCCCTCCACTTT CASSETGRGDSPLHF
- TRBJ1-1 TRBV6-5 - TGTGCCAGCAGTTACTCCCCACTGACTGAAGCTTTCTTT CASSYSPLTEAFF
- TRBJ1-6 TRBV11-2 TRBD1 TGTGCCAGCAGCCAAACAGGGGATCCAGGCTCACCCCTCCACTTT CASSQTGDPGSPLHF
- TRBJ2-1 TRBV25-1 - TGTGCCAGCAGTGAATATACCAATAGGGGGGCCTCCTACAATGAGCAGTTCTTC CASSEYTNRGASYNEQFF
- TRBJ1-5 TRBV6-6 - TGTGCCAGCATCCGACAGGATAGCAATCAGCCCCAGCATTTT CASIRQDSNQPQHF
- TRBJ2-2 TRBV25-1 - TGTGCCAGCAGTCGGGGCAGCGGCGGCACCGGGGAGCTGTTTTTT CASSRGSGGTGELFF
- TRBJ2-3 TRBV6-6 TRBD2 TGTGCCAGCACCGAACTAGCGGGAGGACGAGATACGCAGTATTTT CASTELAGGRDTQYF
- TRBJ2-2 TRBV19 - TGTGCCAGTAGTATAGGGAGCAGGGTGAACACCGGGGAGCTGTTTTTT CASSIGSRVNTGELFF
- TRBJ2-1 TRBV29-1 - TGCAGCGGTCTAGTGGGCGCGAGCTCCTACAATGAGCAGTTCTTC CSGLVGASSYNEQFF
- TRBJ2-1 TRBV2 TRBD2 TGTGCCAGCAGTGGCTACTCCCCTACTAGCGGAATCTACAATGAGCAGTTCTTC CASSGYSPTSGIYNEQFF
- TRBJ1-6 TRBV7-9 - TGTGCCAGCAGCTCCCCTGGCGGGCGAGGATCACCCCTCCACTTT CASSSPGGRGSPLHF
once TRBJ2-7 TRBV9 - TGTGCCAGCAGCCCTAGGGACCGAGCCTACGAGCAGTACTTC CASSPRDRAYEQYF
- TRBJ1-2 TRBV2 TRBD1 TGTGCCAGCAGTGTTGAAACAGGGGGCGTCTATGGCTACACCTTC CASSVETGGVYGYTF
once TRBJ1-5 TRBV19 - TGTGCCATTGGCCGAGGGTCGAATCAGCCCCAGCATTTT CAIGRGSNQPQHF
- TRBJ2-5 TRBV4-1 - TGCGCCAGCAGCCAAGGACACGTCCAAGAGACCCAGTACTTC CASSQGHVQETQYF
- TRBJ2-1 TRBV25-1 TRBD2 TGTGCCAGCAGTGAATACAGCGGGAGAGGTTATGAGCAGTTCTTC CASSEYSGRGYEQFF
- TRBJ2-1 TRBV28 - TGTGCCAGCAGTTCGGTAGCGGCCTCCTACAATGAGCAGTTCTTC CASSSVAASYNEQFF
- TRBJ2-1 TRBV5-4 TRBD2 TGTGCCAGCAGCCCGACTAGCGGGAGAATAGGCAATGAGCAGTTCTTC CASSPTSGRIGNEQFF
- TRBJ2-5 TRBV30 - TGTGCCCTCCAGTGGGTGGGGGGGACCCAGTACTTC CALQWVGGTQYF
- TRBJ2-1 TRBV9 TRBD2 TGTGCCAGCAGCCCACTCACTAGCGGGGAGGTGAATGAGCAGTTCTTC CASSPLTSGEVNEQFF
few TRBJ2-1 TRBV9 - TGTGCCAGCAGCGTAGGTAGCCCCAATGAGCAGTTCTTC CASSVGSPNEQFF
- TRBJ1-5 TRBV7-9 - TGTGCCAGCAGCCCCACGGGGGATCAGCCCCAGCATTTT CASSPTGDQPQHF
- TRBJ2-5 TRBV5-1 - TGCGCCAGCAGCTTTACAGTCGGGGAGACCCAGTACTTC CASSFTVGETQYF
- TRBJ1-1 TRBV27 - TGTGCCAGCAGTTTATACAGTGACACTGAAGCTTTCTTT CASSLYSDTEAFF